Below, 8 T cell receptor beta chains from the same sample are listed, as sequenced in a study of shared clonotypes between healthy human individuals. This table comes from immunoSEQ multiplex PCR, and its TCRdb copy is limited to in-frame clones, with some not included. The sample consists of some 2,500,000 clones, under 95% of them appearing once. Material: naive CD4+ T cells from PBMCs. Subset indicated: CD45RA+ positively selected. These receptors were collected from a young man in good health. Some clones in this sample may be carry-over from other donors' samples.

The chain carries TRBV2 and TRBJ1-1, with 8 nucleotides matching TRBD1. Germline-derived CDR1 and CDR2 are SNHLY and FYNNEI. V shed 6 bases, J shed 0 bases, and the junction held 6 bases outside the gene matches. The length of the CDR3 is 15 residues. The CDR3 spells CASSPGQGVNTEAFF. In nucleotides, the CDR3 is TGTGCCAGCAGCCCAGGACAGGGCGTGAACACTGAAGCTTTCTTT.

The chain links TRBV7-2 to TRBJ2-3; D might be TRBD1 (5 bases). Deletions cut 3 bases from V and 4 bases from J, with 11 bases between. Germline CDR1 reads SGHTA; CDR2 reads FQGNSA. The CDR3 contains 14 residues. This chain's CDR3 is CASSLARAADTQYF. DNA for the CDR3: TGTGCCAGCAGCTTGGCCAGGGCGGCAGATACGCAGTATTTT.

The gene calls are TRBV19 and TRBJ2-1; possibly TRBD2 for D (6 bases). V was cut by 7 bases and J by 6 bases, with 22 bases left in between. Germline lookup yields CDR1 LNHDA and CDR2 SQIVND (reference sequence). The CDR3 is 16 residues long. CDR3 in DNA: TGTGCCAGTACCCAAATGCGGGATCGTGCAACCAATGAGCAGTTCTTC. Translating it yields CASTQMRDRATNEQFF.

This clone has only a few counts. The chain recombines TRBV29-1 with TRBJ1-5; 10 bases map to TRBD1. CDR1 is SQVTM and CDR2 is ANQGSEA in the germline V gene. This CDR3 region has 14 residues. J was trimmed by 2 bases and V by 6 bases; bases with no gene match: 4. The CDR3 protein is CSVTGTGGNQPQHF. CDR3 DNA: TGCAGCGTGACCGGGACAGGGGGCAATCAGCCCCAGCATTTT.

This clone was recorded once. J is TRBJ2-7 and V is TRBV27; tentative D call: TRBD1 (6 bases). The ends were cut back, 6 bases at V and 5 bases at J, with 23 bases in the middle. This CDR3 is 16 amino acids long. Germline-derived CDR1 and CDR2 are MNHEY and SMNVEV (reference sequence). The CDR3 reads CASSSSRYRETHEQYF. CDR3 sequence (DNA): TGTGCCAGCAGCTCGAGTCGTTACAGGGAAACCCACGAGCAGTACTTC.

The chain combines TRBV7-2 with TRBJ2-5, with D possibly matching TRBD2 (6 bases). V lost 2 bases and J 5 bases, leaving 15 bases between the germline ends. This CDR3 comprises 15 residues. Germline CDR1 reads SGHTA; CDR2 reads FQGNSA. In DNA, the CDR3 is TGTGCCAGCAGCTTACTGCGGGATCGGGGGGAGACCCAGTACTTC. Translation: CASSLLRDRGETQYF.

This clone was seen just once. The V and J genes are TRBV4-1 and TRBJ2-1; 8 bases map to TRBD2. The V gene's germline CDR1 is MGHRA and CDR2 YSYEKL. This CDR3 contains 15 residues. With 1 base clipped from V and 6 bases from J, the junction kept 5 bases outside the gene matches. CDR3 in DNA: TGCGCCAGCAGCCAAGGGTACGGGAGGGCCAATGAGCAGTTCTTC. Translating gives CASSQGYGRANEQFF.

This chain joins TRBV5-4 and TRBJ1-2; tentative D call: TRBD1 (5 bases). The CDR3 runs to 12 residues. Germline V gene data show CDR1 as SGHNT and CDR2 as YYREEE (reference sequence). V lost 9 bases and J 7 bases, leaving 16 bases between the germline ends. The CDR3: CATSGRVGGYTF. For the CDR3, the DNA is TGTGCCACCTCGGGCAGGGTGGGTGGCTACACCTTC.